Listed here is a single TCR beta chain. This sample was included in a study of control samples from healthy donors and cancer patients. Germline V gene sequence: CDR1 GTSNPN, CDR2 SVGIG (reference sequence). Trimming at V came to 0 bases and at J to 0 bases, leaving 5 bases not matched to a gene. CDR3 length equals 17 residues. TCRdb keeps only in-frame clones here, not all; method: immunoSEQ multiplex PCR. Altogether about 130,000 clones are present, about 95% being singletons, with the ten largest covering 14%. The chain links TRBV30 to TRBJ2-6; TRBD1 agrees at 7 bases. This clonotype originated in a man aged 55 to 70 with colorectal cancer. Sequenced: PBMCs. The CDR3 is CAWSVGTVSSGANVLTF. CDR3 in DNA: TGTGCCTGGAGTGTAGGGACAGTGTCCTCTGGGGCCAACGTCCTGACTTTC.